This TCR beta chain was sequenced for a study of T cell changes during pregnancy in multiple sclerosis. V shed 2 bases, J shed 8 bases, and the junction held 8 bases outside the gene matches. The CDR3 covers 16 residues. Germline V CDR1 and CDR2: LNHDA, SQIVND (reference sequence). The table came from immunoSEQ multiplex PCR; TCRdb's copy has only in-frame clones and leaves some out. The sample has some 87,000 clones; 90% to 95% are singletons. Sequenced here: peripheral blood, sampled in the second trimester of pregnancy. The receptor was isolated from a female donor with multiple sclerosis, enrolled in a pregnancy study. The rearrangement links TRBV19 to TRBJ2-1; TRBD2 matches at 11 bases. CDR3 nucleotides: TGTGCCAGTAGTATATATGGGACTAGCGGTCGGGATGAGCAGTTCTTC. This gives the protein CASSIYGTSGRDEQFF.